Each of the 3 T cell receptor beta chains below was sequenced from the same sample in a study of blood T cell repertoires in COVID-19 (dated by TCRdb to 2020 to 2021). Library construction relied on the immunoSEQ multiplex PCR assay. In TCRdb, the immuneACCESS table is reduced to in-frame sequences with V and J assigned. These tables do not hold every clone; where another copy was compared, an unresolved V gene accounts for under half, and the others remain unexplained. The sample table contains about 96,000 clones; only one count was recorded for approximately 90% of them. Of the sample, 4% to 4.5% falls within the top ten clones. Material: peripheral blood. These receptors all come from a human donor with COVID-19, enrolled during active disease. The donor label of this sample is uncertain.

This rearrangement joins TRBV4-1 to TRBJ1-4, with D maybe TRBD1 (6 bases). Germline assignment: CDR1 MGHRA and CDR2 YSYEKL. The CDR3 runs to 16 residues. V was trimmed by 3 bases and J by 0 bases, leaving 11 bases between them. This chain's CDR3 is CASSQAPGATNEKLFF. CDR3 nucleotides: TGCGCCAGCAGCCAGGCCCCAGGGGCAACTAATGAAAAACTGTTTTTT.

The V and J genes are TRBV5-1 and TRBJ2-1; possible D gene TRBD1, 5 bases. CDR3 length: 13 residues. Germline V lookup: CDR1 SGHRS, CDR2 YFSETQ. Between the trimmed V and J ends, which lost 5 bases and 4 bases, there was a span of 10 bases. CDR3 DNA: TGCGCCAGCAGGGACCGACAGTACAATGAGCAGTTCTTC. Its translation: CASRDRQYNEQFF.

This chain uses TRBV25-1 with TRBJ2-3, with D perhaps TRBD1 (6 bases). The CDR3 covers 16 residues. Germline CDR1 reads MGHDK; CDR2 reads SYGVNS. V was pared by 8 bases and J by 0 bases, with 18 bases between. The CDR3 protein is CASGKESTGSTDTQYF. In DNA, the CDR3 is TGTGCCAGCGGTAAAGAGTCGACAGGAAGCACAGATACGCAGTATTTT. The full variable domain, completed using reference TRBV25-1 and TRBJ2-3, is EADIYQTPRYLVIGTGKKITLECSQTMGHDKMYWYQQDPGMELHLIHYSYGVNSTEKGDLSSESTVSRIRTEHFPLTLESARPSHTSQYLCASGKESTGSTDTQYFGPGTRLTVL.